This T cell receptor (beta chain) derives from a study of T-cell memory formation after mild COVID-19. About the study: There were largely donor-specific TCR clusters.

Findings of the study overall: Among contracting clones, CD4+ were mainly CM/EM and CD8+ enriched in EMRA. Detection of some responders pre-infection suggested pre-existing cross-reactive memory T cells participated. CD4+ bias marked clones expanding day 15 to 37, unlike balanced contracting clones.

The germline CDR1 and CDR2 sequences are SQVTM and ANQGSEA. V dropped 5 bases and J dropped 7 bases, with 12 bases sitting between them. The CDR3 totals 12 residues. Turning to this clonotype: Antigen unknown.

Each CDR3 protein is one row after TCRdb ran MiXCR on the 5' RACE reads. Of 450,000 to 650,000 distinct CDR3 sequences in the sample, about 22% were seen once. The receptor was derived from an adult woman who had mild COVID-19 (a few samples of this study predate the infection). Cell type and time point are not known. The V and J genes are TRBV29-1 and TRBJ2-1, with a possible D match to TRBD2 (5 bases). Sequencing was performed on PBMCs or a T cell subset sorted from them (not recorded which). The CDR3 reads CSVPGLKNEQFF. The CDR3, as DNA: TGCAGCGTTCCCGGACTCAAGAATGAGCAGTTCTTC.